A single sample gave rise to the 25 T cell receptor beta chains below, sequenced in a study of early stage breast cancer tumors. Sequencing was performed with immunoSEQ multiplex PCR; in TCRdb, only in-frame clones are kept and a portion is missing. The sample consists of 60,000 to 75,000 clones, approximately 80% of them appearing once. Sequenced input: blood. These receptors were obtained from a person aged 35 to 50 with breast cancer.

CDR3: CASSLGLGRMYF. The CDR3 nucleotides read TGTGCCAGCAGTTTAGGACTCGGGAGGATGTACTTC. The V call is TRBV28, the J call TRBJ2-5, with TRBD2 matching over 7 bases. The CDR3 sequence is 12 residues long. Germline-derived CDR1 and CDR2 are MDHEN and SYDVKM. J gave up 13 bases and V 2 bases, and 7 bases lay outside the gene matches. Combining the CDR3 with reference TRBV28 and TRBJ2-5 gives the whole variable domain DVKVTQSSRYLVKRTGEKVFLECVQDMDHENMFWYRQDPGLGLRLIYFSYDVKMKEKGDIPEGYSVSREKKERFSLILESASTNQTSMYLCASSLGLGRMYFGPGTRLLVL.

The chain recombines TRBV18 with TRBJ1-1, with D perhaps matching TRBD1 (5 bases). CDR1 and CDR2 (germline): KGHSH, LQKENI. V shed 2 bases and J shed 4 bases, with 8 bases lying between them. This CDR3 contains 13 residues. The CDR3 nucleotides read TGTGCCAGCTCACCAAGTGGGGGCACTGAAGCTTTCTTT. Translating it yields CASSPSGGTEAFF.

The chain joins TRBV5-1 to TRBJ1-4; D not resolved. V was trimmed by 3 bases and J by 0 bases, leaving 15 bases between them. CDR1 and CDR2 (germline): SGHRS, YFSETQ. The CDR3 consists of 17 residues. The CDR3 loop is CASSSLPTGATNEKLFF. The CDR3 bases are TGCGCCAGCAGCTCGCTACCTACGGGCGCAACTAATGAAAAACTGTTTTTT. The full variable domain, completed using reference TRBV5-1 and TRBJ1-4, is KAGVTQTPRYLIKTRGQQVTLSCSPISGHRSVSWYQQTPGQGLQFLFEYFSETQRNKGNFPGRFSGRQFSNSRSEMNVSTLELGDSALYLCASSSLPTGATNEKLFFGSGTQLSVL.

V gene TRBV6-5 combines with J gene TRBJ2-5, with TRBD2 identical over 12 bases. The ends lost 6 bases at V and 5 bases at J; junction bases unmatched: 1. Germline V gives CDR1 MNHEY, CDR2 SVGAGI. CDR3 length: 13 residues. CDR3: CASRLAGGETQYF. The CDR3 region has the DNA TGTGCCAGCAGGCTAGCGGGAGGGGAGACCCAGTACTTC.

This clone was picked up one time. The chain carries TRBV9 and TRBJ1-2; 7 positions agree with TRBD1. V was clipped by 1 base and J by 3 bases; unmatched bases: 6. CDR1 and CDR2 (germline): SGDLS, YYNGEE. The CDR3 contains 15 residues. CDR3 DNA: TGTGCCAGCAGCGTATTAGGGGGCTCGGACTATGGCTACACCTTC. Encoded protein: CASSVLGGSDYGYTF.

The chain is built from TRBV28 and TRBJ1-3; 7 nucleotides line up with TRBD1. Per germline, CDR1 MDHEN and CDR2 SYDVKM. The junction had 11 bases not matched to a gene; V was cut back by 5 bases and J by 10 bases. The length of the CDR3 is 14 residues. The CDR3 sequence: CASSTWTGKGTIYF. CDR3 in DNA: TGTGCCAGCAGTACTTGGACAGGAAAGGGGACCATATATTTT.

This clone was recorded a few times. The chain is built from TRBV25-1 and TRBJ1-2; D possibly corresponds to TRBD1 (6 bases). There are 12 residues in the CDR3. Germline loops: CDR1 MGHDK, CDR2 SYGVNS. V was clipped by 3 bases and J by 7 bases, with 9 bases between them. The CDR3 DNA sequence: TGTGCCAGCAGTGACCAGACAGGTGGCTACACCTTC. This sequence encodes CASSDQTGGYTF.

The chain has TRBV12-5 and TRBJ2-7, with D unresolved. Germline V gives CDR1 LGHNT, CDR2 FRNRAP. The ends were cut back, 5 bases at V and 2 bases at J, with 10 bases in the middle. The CDR3 is 13 residues long. This CDR3 reads CASGPTGPYEQYF. The CDR3 DNA follows: TGTGCTAGTGGTCCTACCGGACCCTACGAGCAGTACTTC.

The J gene is TRBJ1-2, the V gene TRBV28; 9 bases match TRBD1. Germline CDR1 is MDHEN and CDR2 is SYDVKM. V was clipped by 8 bases and J by 6 bases; unmatched bases: 10. The length of the CDR3 is 14 residues. CDR3 DNA: TGTGCCAGCGGACAGGGGCTAGGGAGGAATGGCTACACCTTC. Its protein is CASGQGLGRNGYTF.

The rearrangement links TRBV6-1 to TRBJ2-3; TRBD1 matches at 7 bases. The V gene end was trimmed by 2 bases and the J gene end by 6 bases; junction bases not matched to a gene: 8. Germline assignment: CDR1 MNHNS and CDR2 SASEGT. The CDR3 has 15 residues. The chain's CDR3 is CASSEIEGAWDTQYF. Here the CDR3 DNA reads TGTGCCAGCAGTGAAATTGAGGGGGCTTGGGATACGCAGTATTTT.

This clone was found a few times. The chain links TRBV19 to TRBJ1-1; 8 bases agree with TRBD1. The CDR3 is made up of 12 amino acids. Germline CDR1 is LNHDA and CDR2 is SQIVND (reference sequence). The V and J ends lost 5 bases and 8 bases, in that order; junction bases with no gene match: 4. The CDR3 bases are TGTGCCAGTAGTCCCCGGACAGGGGAAGCTTTCTTT. Encoded protein: CASSPRTGEAFF. Filled out from reference TRBV19 and TRBJ1-1, the complete variable domain reads DGGITQSPKYLFRKEGQNVTLSCEQNLNHDAMYWYRQDPGQGLRLIYYSQIVNDFQKGDIAEGYSVSREKKESFPLTVTSAQKNPTAFYLCASSPRTGEAFFGQGTRLTVV.

This chain links TRBV13 with TRBJ2-4, with D maybe TRBD2 (5 bases). V dropped 6 bases and J dropped 8 bases, with 20 bases sitting between them. The CDR3 runs to 15 residues. Looked up from germline, CDR1 is PRHDT and CDR2 is FYEKMQ (reference sequence). Here the CDR3 DNA reads TGTGCCAGCAGTTTCCGTGGTGAGGAGAGGGACATTCAGTACTTC. Translation gives CASSFRGEERDIQYF.

The CDR3 spells CASRWDRGFPEAFF. DNA for the CDR3: TGTGCCAGCAGATGGGACAGGGGATTCCCTGAAGCTTTCTTT. The genes are TRBV6-1 and TRBJ1-1, with 10 bases aligning to TRBD1. V was clipped by 6 bases and J by 6 bases; unmatched bases: 7. The length of the CDR3 is 14 residues. CDR1 is MNHNS and CDR2 is SASEGT in the germline V gene.

This clone is judged medium-sized (0.01 to 0.1%). This chain links TRBV28 with TRBJ2-4; a weak D match, TRBD1 (6 bases). CDR1 is MDHEN, CDR2 SYDVKM, per germline. CDR3 length equals 14 residues. With 2 bases removed from V and 1 base from J, the gap between germline ends came to 6 bases. The CDR3 loop reads CASSLQGAKNIQYF. In DNA form, the CDR3 reads TGTGCCAGCAGTTTACAGGGGGCCAAAAACATTCAGTACTTC.

This rearrangement joins TRBV6-5 to TRBJ1-1; D is undetermined. CDR1 and CDR2 (germline): MNHEY, SVGAGI. The CDR3 consists of 14 residues. V lost 7 bases and J 6 bases, leaving 18 bases between the germline ends. The CDR3 coding sequence is TGTGCCAGCACTAAGGACTCAGAGGCATCTGAAGCTTTCTTT. This gives the protein CASTKDSEASEAFF.

The V call is TRBV6-1, the J call TRBJ2-7; TRBD2 is a possible D gene (5 bases). Germline V gene data show CDR1 as MNHNS and CDR2 as SASEGT. The CDR3 is 13 amino acids. V was pared by 8 bases and J by 5 bases, with 16 bases between. The CDR3 DNA sequence: TGTGCCAGCTTAGGACCCGGGGTCAACGAGCAGTACTTC. It yields the protein CASLGPGVNEQYF.

The V gene is TRBV6-5, the J gene TRBJ2-7; the match to TRBD1 covers 7 bases. CDR3 length: 14 residues. The germline V gene encodes CDR1 MNHEY and CDR2 SVGAGI. After removal of 5 bases from V and 7 bases from J, the junction contained 11 bases not matched to a gene. CDR3: CASSPDSTGLEQYF. For the CDR3, the DNA is TGTGCCAGCAGTCCCGACTCGACAGGGTTGGAGCAGTACTTC.

The rearrangement joins TRBV11-1 to TRBJ2-7, with 12 bases aligning to TRBD2. V dropped 2 bases and J dropped 6; count of bases not matched to a gene: 2. Germline values: CDR1 SGHAT, CDR2 FQDESV (reference sequence). This CDR3 spans 14 amino acids. CDR3 amino acids: CASSLRLAGVEQYF. In nucleotides, the CDR3 is TGTGCCAGCAGCTTAAGACTAGCGGGAGTCGAGCAGTACTTC.

The chain couples TRBV7-6 to TRBJ2-1, with TRBD2 matching over 8 bases. Germline trimming cut 2 bases from V and 0 bases from J; bases unmatched to any gene: 3. Germline-derived CDR1 and CDR2 are SGHVS and FNYEAQ. The CDR3 is 16 residues long. Here the CDR3 DNA reads TGTGCCAGCAGCTTAACGGGACTAGTCTCCTACAATGAGCAGTTCTTC. It encodes CASSLTGLVSYNEQFF.

The chain recombines TRBV28 with TRBJ1-5; weak D call: TRBD1 (5 bases). The CDR3 is made up of 15 amino acids. Trimming removed 7 bases at V and 3 bases at J, with 16 bases between. Germline V gene lookup returns CDR1 MDHEN and CDR2 SYDVKM. The CDR3 loop reads CASIPFTGANQPQHF. For the CDR3, the DNA is TGTGCCAGCATCCCATTTACCGGGGCCAATCAGCCCCAGCATTTT.

This clone was recorded a few times. The chain is built from TRBV19 and TRBJ1-2, with D possibly matching TRBD1 (5 bases). V dropped 3 bases and J dropped 4 bases, with 9 bases sitting between them. CDR1 and CDR2 from the germline V gene are LNHDA and SQIVND (reference sequence). There are 13 residues in the CDR3. The CDR3 sequence: CASSMKGSYGYTF. CDR3 nucleotide sequence: TGTGCCAGTAGTATGAAGGGGAGCTATGGCTACACCTTC.

This rearrangement joins TRBV15 to TRBJ1-2, with D maybe TRBD1 (6 bases). CDR3 length equals 18 residues. Germline V gene data show CDR1 as LNHNV and CDR2 as YYDKDF (reference sequence). Trimming removed 3 bases from V and 2 bases from J, with 22 bases in between. The chain's CDR3 is CATSSILLQGIINYGYTF. CDR3 bases: TGTGCCACCAGCAGTATTTTGTTACAGGGAATAATCAACTATGGCTACACCTTC.

This chain links TRBV7-2 with TRBJ2-1, with TRBD1 as a possible D gene (6 bases). The CDR3 is 16 residues long. The V end lost 5 bases, the J end lost 8 bases, and 22 bases lay between the germline ends. Germline loops: CDR1 SGHTA, CDR2 FQGNSA. This chain's CDR3 is CASSQSPGHLIHEQFF. CDR3 bases: TGTGCCAGCAGCCAAAGCCCGGGACACCTGATCCATGAGCAGTTCTTC.

J is TRBJ2-3 and V is TRBV6-5; D uncertain. The V gene's germline CDR1 is MNHEY and CDR2 SVGAGI. This CDR3 is 13 amino acids long. Trimming left V 5 bases short and J 6 bases short, with 12 bases between. In DNA form, the CDR3 reads TGTGCCAGCAGTCCGGCTCATGGGGATACGCAGTATTTT. Its protein product is CASSPAHGDTQYF.

The J gene is TRBJ1-1, the V gene TRBV18; tentative D call: TRBD1 (5 bases). V was clipped by 1 base and J by 6 bases, with 12 bases between them. The CDR3 is 14 residues long. The V gene's germline CDR1 is KGHSH and CDR2 LQKENI. The CDR3 loop is CASSPLPRDAEAFF. The CDR3, as DNA: TGTGCCAGCTCACCACTCCCCAGGGACGCTGAAGCTTTCTTT.